Following are 27 T cell receptor beta chains from one sample sequenced in a study of shared T cell receptors in the human thymus. TCRdb keeps only in-frame clones here, not all; method: immunoSEQ multiplex PCR. The sample gives hundreds of thousands of clones, about four fifths of which show up once; about 0.014% is in the top ten. The data also belong to a second study, concerning human thymus T cells.

The sequenced material came from thymocytes. These TCRs come from a boy under two years old with a congenital heart defect.

This rearrangement joins TRBV2 to TRBJ2-5; a weak D match, TRBD2 (6 bases). V lost 10 bases, J lost 5 bases, and 20 bases lay in between. This CDR3 region has 14 residues. Germline CDR1 is SNHLY and CDR2 is FYNNEI. The DNA for the CDR3 is TGTGCCATCCCTTCCGGGGAGGAGGGGGAGACCCAGTACTTC. This gives the protein CAIPSGEEGETQYF.

The chain recombines TRBV19 with TRBJ1-4; D is possibly TRBD1 (5 bases). Germline CDR1 LNHDA, CDR2 SQIVND (reference sequence). Trimming left V 4 bases short and J 0 bases short, with 12 bases between. This CDR3 comprises 16 residues. The CDR3 DNA is TGTGCCAGTAGTACCCGCCGGGGGGCAACTAATGAAAAACTGTTTTTT. Translating gives CASSTRRGATNEKLFF.

The chain links TRBV7-8 to TRBJ2-5; 8 nucleotides line up with TRBD1. The junction had 7 bases not matched to a gene; V was cut back by 5 bases and J by 5 bases. The CDR3 is 14 amino acids. Per the germline V gene, CDR1 is SGHVS and CDR2 is FQNEAQ. CDR3 in amino acids: CASSPRGQGETQYF. For the CDR3, the DNA is TGTGCCAGCAGCCCGAGAGGACAGGGCGAGACCCAGTACTTC.

The V call is TRBV4-1, the J call TRBJ2-5; perhaps TRBD2 as D (5 bases). V was shortened by 2 bases and J by 0 bases, with 28 bases between the two germline ends. This CDR3 comprises 21 residues. Germline lookup yields CDR1 MGHRA and CDR2 YSYEKL. CDR3 coding DNA: TGCGCCAGCAGCCAAAACCCCTCCCGGAACGAGGCTAGACTACACCAAGAGACCCAGTACTTC. It codes for CASSQNPSRNEARLHQETQYF.

This clone was found a few times. The gene calls are TRBV5-1 and TRBJ2-7; D uncertain. CDR3 length: 14 amino acids. Germline V CDR1 and CDR2: SGHRS, YFSETQ. V was pared by 7 bases and J by 3 bases, with 17 bases between. In DNA form, the CDR3 reads TGCGCCAGCGCCCCCAACGGCACTATCTACGAGCAGTACTTC. Translated: CASAPNGTIYEQYF.

This rearrangement joins TRBV7-8 to TRBJ2-7, with no clear D. Germline CDR1 SGHVS, CDR2 FQNEAQ. V lost 5 bases and J 6 bases, leaving 17 bases between the germline ends. CDR3 length equals 14 residues. The CDR3 DNA sequence: TGTGCCAGCAGCCCTAGAAGTCACCATCCCGAGCAGTACTTC. This sequence encodes CASSPRSHHPEQYF.

This rearrangement joins TRBV27 to TRBJ2-7, with 9 bases identical to TRBD2. Germline CDR1 and CDR2: MNHEY and SMNVEV (reference sequence). Trimming cost V 5 bases and J 1 base; bases outside gene matches: 9. The CDR3 extends over 16 amino acids. In DNA, the CDR3 is TGTGCCAGCAGTCCCCCCACGCGGGAGGGATCCTACGAGCAGTACTTC. Its translation: CASSPPTREGSYEQYF.

The chain joins TRBV5-6 to TRBJ2-5; a possible D gene is TRBD2 (5 bases). Looked up from germline, CDR1 is SGHDT and CDR2 is YYEEEE. Trimming shortened V by 0 bases and J by 4 bases, and 7 bases separated the two germline ends. The CDR3 spans 13 residues. CDR3 nucleotides: TGTGCCAGCAGCTTGGACGCGGGAGAGACCCAGTACTTC. As protein: CASSLDAGETQYF.

This clone was counted only a few times. The chain uses TRBV4-3 and TRBJ2-1; 8 positions match TRBD1. The germline V gene encodes CDR1 LGHNA and CDR2 YSLEER. The CDR3 covers 15 residues. Trimming cost V 4 bases and J 3 bases; bases outside gene matches: 5. CDR3 amino acids: CASSPDRGVYNEQFF. DNA of the CDR3: TGCGCCAGCAGCCCTGACAGGGGAGTCTACAATGAGCAGTTCTTC.

The chain employs TRBV30 and TRBJ2-2, with 7 bases lining up with TRBD1. V gave up 5 bases and J gave up 5 bases; unmatched junction bases: 8. The CDR3 has 14 amino acids. The germline CDR1 and CDR2 sequences are GTSNPN and SVGIG (reference sequence). CDR3 sequence reads: CAWHAQGKTGELFF. The CDR3 DNA follows: TGTGCCTGGCATGCACAGGGGAAGACCGGGGAGCTGTTTTTT.

The CDR3 region is CASSPHRGPSYGYTF. The CDR3 DNA is TGTGCCAGCAGTCCCCACAGGGGGCCCTCCTATGGCTACACCTTC. The chain links TRBV27 to TRBJ1-2; 9 nucleotides align to TRBD1. The CDR3 runs 15 residues. Trimming removed 5 bases from V and 4 bases from J; junction bases left unmatched: 8. Looked up from germline, CDR1 is MNHEY and CDR2 is SMNVEV (reference sequence).

The chain is built from TRBV30 and TRBJ1-1, with a weak D call TRBD1 (5 bases). Germline loops: CDR1 GTSNPN, CDR2 SVGIG (reference sequence). V lost 5 bases, J lost 3 bases, and 19 bases lay in between. This CDR3 has 15 amino acids. This chain's CDR3 is CAWHRDGEEDTEAFF. The CDR3 DNA follows: TGTGCCTGGCACCGGGACGGGGAGGAGGACACTGAAGCTTTCTTT. The full variable domain, rest sourced from reference TRBV30 and TRBJ1-1, is SQTIHQWPATLVQPVGSPLSLECTVEGTSNPNLYWYRQAAGRGLQLLFYSVGIGQISSEVPQNLSASRPQDRQFILSSKKLLLSDSGFYLCAWHRDGEEDTEAFFGQGTRLTVV.

J is TRBJ2-2 and V is TRBV7-9, with a tentative D call TRBD1 (5 bases). CDR1 and CDR2 from the germline V gene are SEHNR and FQNEAQ (reference sequence). The CDR3 is 12 amino acids. The V and J ends lost 5 bases and 9 bases respectively, with 10 bases between them. The CDR3 nucleotides are TGTGCCAGCAGCCCCCAGGGAAGGGAGCTGTTTTTT. Translating gives CASSPQGRELFF.

This sequence joins TRBV6-1 and TRBJ1-5, with 9 bases identical to TRBD1. Germline V gene lookup returns CDR1 MNHNS and CDR2 SASEGT. With 3 bases clipped from V and 6 bases from J, the junction kept 6 bases outside the gene matches. The CDR3 is made up of 15 amino acids. The DNA for the CDR3 is TGTGCCAGCAGTGACCCCGGGACAGGGCCTCAGCCCCAGCATTTT. Translating it yields CASSDPGTGPQPQHF.

The chain carries TRBV10-1 and TRBJ2-5, with 14 bases lining up with TRBD2. Trimming took 6 bases from V and 5 from J; bases not matched to a gene: 8. The germline CDR1 and CDR2 sequences are WNHNN and SYGVQD (reference sequence). The CDR3 is made up of 16 amino acids. The CDR3 is CASSNTGLAGVETQYF. CDR3 coding DNA: TGCGCCAGCAGCAACACGGGACTAGCGGGAGTTGAGACCCAGTACTTC.

The sample holds one count of this clone. The V and J genes are TRBV10-1 and TRBJ1-5; 9 bases match TRBD1. The CDR3 sequence is 17 residues long. The germline CDR1 and CDR2 sequences are WNHNN and SYGVQD (reference sequence). V shed 4 bases and J 6 bases; nucleotides not matched to a gene: 13. The CDR3 DNA follows: TGCGCCAGCAGTGGGCCCATAACAGGGGGCGAAATTCAGCCCCAGCATTTT. Translating it yields CASSGPITGGEIQPQHF.

This clone was found once. The rearrangement joins TRBV19 to TRBJ1-2, with D hard to call. The germline gives CDR1 LNHDA, CDR2 SQIVND (reference sequence). V lost 6 bases, J lost 2 bases, and 13 bases lay in between. The CDR3 is made up of 14 amino acids. CDR3 residues: CASRQSATNYGYTF. The CDR3 DNA sequence: TGTGCCAGTAGGCAATCCGCAACAAACTATGGCTACACCTTC.

The chain carries TRBV7-2 and TRBJ1-2; maybe TRBD1 (6 bases). Germline CDR1 and CDR2: SGHTA and FQGNSA. The CDR3 has 17 amino acids. The V end lost 2 bases, the J end lost 0 bases, and 16 bases lay between the germline ends. The CDR3 region is CASSLRRRDTTNYGYTF. The CDR3 DNA reads TGTGCCAGCAGCTTACGACGCCGGGACACCACTAACTATGGCTACACCTTC.

On this clone itself: Other DNA sequences in this sample translate to the same CDR3. This sequence joins TRBV9 and TRBJ1-1, with D perhaps TRBD1 (5 bases). CDR1 is SGDLS, CDR2 YYNGEE, per germline. The CDR3 is 14 residues long. Trimming cost V 0 bases and J 2 bases, with 8 bases left between them. CDR3 region: CASSVEGVNTEAFF. The CDR3 DNA follows: TGTGCCAGCAGCGTAGAAGGGGTAAACACTGAAGCTTTCTTT.

The chain has TRBV11-2 and TRBJ2-5; 10 bases are shared with TRBD2. The CDR3 contains 17 residues. The germline CDR1 and CDR2 sequences are SGHAT and FQNNGV. Trimming removed 7 bases from V and 1 base from J; junction bases left unmatched: 12. The CDR3 DNA is TGTGCCAGCATATCTAGCGGGAGTCTGTCGCCCCAAGAGACCCAGTACTTC. Its protein is CASISSGSLSPQETQYF.

This clone was detected only once. The rearrangement links TRBV19 to TRBJ1-1; 8 bases align to TRBD1. The junction had 8 bases not matched to a gene; V was cut back by 5 bases and J by 3 bases. The germline CDR1 and CDR2 sequences are LNHDA and SQIVND (reference sequence). The CDR3 runs to 15 residues. Written as DNA, the CDR3 is TGTGCCAGTAGTCCAGTGGAGGACAGGGACACTGAAGCTTTCTTT. It encodes CASSPVEDRDTEAFF.

The count of this clone is one. The chain uses TRBV20-1 and TRBJ2-3; D unresolved. Trimming stripped 5 bases from V and 6 bases from J, with 6 bases between. CDR3 length: 10 residues. CDR1 is DFQATT, CDR2 SNEGSKA, per germline (reference sequence). The CDR3 nucleotides read TGCAGTGCTGCCCGGGATACGCAGTATTTT. Its translation is CSAARDTQYF.

The rearrangement uses TRBV27 and TRBJ2-7; TRBD2 aligns across 13 bases. The CDR3 covers 16 residues. The germline gives CDR1 MNHEY, CDR2 SMNVEV (reference sequence). V shed 5 bases, J shed 7 bases, and the junction held 11 bases outside the gene matches. The CDR3 spells CASSVQPGLAGQEQYF. The DNA for the CDR3 is TGTGCCAGCAGTGTTCAACCGGGACTAGCGGGACAAGAGCAGTACTTC.

The V call is TRBV28, the J call TRBJ2-7; 12 bases are a match to TRBD2. The CDR3 consists of 20 residues. The germline CDR1 and CDR2 sequences are MDHEN and SYDVKM. The V and J ends lost 2 bases and 0 bases, in that order; junction bases with no gene match: 14. Here the CDR3 reads CASSLIPPGLAGPSSYEQYF. The CDR3 DNA sequence: TGTGCCAGCAGTTTAATCCCCCCCGGACTAGCGGGACCCAGCTCCTACGAGCAGTACTTC.

V usage is TRBV27 and J usage is TRBJ1-3, with D tentatively TRBD1 (5 bases). V lost 8 bases to trimming and J lost 3 bases, with 14 bases between them. This CDR3 is built from 14 residues. Per the germline V gene, CDR1 is MNHEY and CDR2 is SMNVEV (reference sequence). The CDR3 is CASWGGLVGNTIYF. As DNA, the CDR3 is TGTGCCAGCTGGGGCGGCCTTGTTGGAAACACCATATATTTT.

The V gene is TRBV10-2, the J gene TRBJ2-7; TRBD2 aligns across 10 bases. The germline V gene has CDR1 WSHSY and CDR2 SAAADI. There are 15 residues in the CDR3. V lost 0 bases and J lost 4; bases outside the gene matches: 3. The CDR3 DNA sequence: TGCGCCAGCAGTGAGTCGGCTAGCGGGAGTTACGAGCAGTACTTC. It specifies CASSESASGSYEQYF.

The chain uses TRBV5-8 and TRBJ2-7; 8 bases fit TRBD1. J lost 5 bases, V lost 3 bases, and 10 bases had no gene match. Germline CDR1 is SGHTS and CDR2 is YDEGEE. The CDR3 runs 15 residues. As DNA, the CDR3 is TGTGCCAGCAGCTCCCTACAGGGGGAGGTTAACGAGCAGTACTTC. Translated, it gives CASSSLQGEVNEQYF.